This T cell receptor (beta chain) was sequenced in a study of T cells in Graves' hyperthyroidism and ophthalmopathy. At the level of the study: Peripheral blood samples were taken at initial diagnosis, prior to any treatment. Points from the study as a whole: Ophthalmopathy and stable hyperthyroidism were separated by a 13 V-J model.

Thyroid ultrasound, orbital computed tomography, clinical symptoms, and serum thyroxine and TRAb underpinned diagnoses. Amplification of TCR beta CDR3 regions was performed using RNA transcripts as template. TCR CDR3 regions were first amplified by RT-PCR with HTBI primers. TCRdb passed the multiplex PCR reads through MiXCR, listing each CDR3 protein once. The sample lists fewer than 550,000 distinct CDR3 sequences, roughly 24% occurring once. The V gene's germline CDR1 is KGHSH and CDR2 LQKENI. V gave up 0 bases and J gave up 1 base; unmatched junction bases: 1. The CDR3 is 16 residues long. Remarks on this clonotype: Its antigen is currently unknown.

The clonotype was recovered from a woman under 40 with Graves' ophthalmopathy. The sample was blood. The rearrangement uses TRBV18 and TRBJ2-1, with 9 bases identical to TRBD1. The CDR3 protein is CASSPPGTGSYNEQFF. CDR3 coding DNA: TGTGCCAGCTCACCACCCGGGACAGGGTCCTACAATGAGCAGTTCTTC.